This T cell receptor (beta chain) was found in a study of human T cells and chemical hapten exposure. TCRdb reprocessed the RACE reads with MiXCR, giving one entry per CDR3 protein. The sample shows 150,000 to 200,000 distinct CDR3 sequences, 28% of them seen only once. Time point described: patch test 3, about 24 weeks after DPC sensitization. Treatment given: therapeutic diphenylcyclopropenone sensitization with weekly scalp DPC. The CDR3 spans 17 residues. The V gene's germline CDR1 is LGHNA and CDR2 YSLEER. V gave up 4 bases and J gave up 1 base, with 17 bases separating them. This sample comprised whole blood, obtained in connection with sensitization to the hapten diphenylcyclopropenone (DPC). The V call is TRBV4-3, the J call TRBJ2-1; D unclear. This sequence originates from a woman aged 18-29 years with alopecia areata. Some clones in this sample may be carry-over from other donors' samples. CDR3 sequence: CASSRSSSRRSYNEQFF. The CDR3 DNA is TGCGCCAGCAGCCGCTCCTCTTCGCGCCGTTCCTACAATGAGCAGTTCTTC.